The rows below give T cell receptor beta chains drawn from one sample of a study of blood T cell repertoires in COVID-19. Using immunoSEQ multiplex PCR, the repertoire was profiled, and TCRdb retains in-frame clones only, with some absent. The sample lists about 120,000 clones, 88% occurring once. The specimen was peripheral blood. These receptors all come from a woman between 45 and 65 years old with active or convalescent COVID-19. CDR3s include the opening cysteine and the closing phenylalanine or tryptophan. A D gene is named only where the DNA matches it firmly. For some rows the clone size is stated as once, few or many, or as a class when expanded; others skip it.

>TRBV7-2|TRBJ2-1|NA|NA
CASSLVSVRSYPEGEQFF
TGTGCCAGCAGCTTAGTTAGTGTGAGGAGCTATCCAGAAGGTGAGCAGTTCTTC
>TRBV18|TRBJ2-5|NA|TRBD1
CASSPPGGVETQYF
TGTGCCAGCTCACCGCCAGGGGGTGTAGAGACCCAGTACTTC
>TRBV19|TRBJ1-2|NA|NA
CASSIGGLRYGYTF
TGTGCCAGTAGTATTGGCGGACTCCGCTATGGCTACACCTTC
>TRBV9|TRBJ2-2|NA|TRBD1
CASSVASQGVTYTGELFF
TGTGCCAGCAGCGTAGCGTCCCAGGGGGTAACCTACACCGGGGAGCTGTTTTTT
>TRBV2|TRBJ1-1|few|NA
CASSDCVGPAEAFF
TGTGCCAGCAGTGATTGTGTGGGGCCTGCTGAAGCTTTCTTT
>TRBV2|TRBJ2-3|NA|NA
CASSFGVAVSTDTQYF
TGTGCCAGCAGTTTCGGAGTAGCGGTTAGCACAGATACGCAGTATTTT
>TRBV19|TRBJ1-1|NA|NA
CASSIVGTPNTEAFF
TGTGCCAGTAGTATAGTGGGGACTCCGAACACTGAAGCTTTCTTT
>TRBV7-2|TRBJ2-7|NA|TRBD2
CASRFTGTSGTYEQYF
TGTGCCAGCAGGTTTACCGGGACTAGCGGGACCTACGAGCAGTACTTC
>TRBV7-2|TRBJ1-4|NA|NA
CASRKSPGGNEKLFF
TGTGCCAGCAGGAAAAGCCCTGGGGGGAATGAAAAACTGTTTTTT
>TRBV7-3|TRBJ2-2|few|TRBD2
CASSLTKLAGDAGELFF
TGTGCCAGCAGCTTAACCAAACTAGCGGGAGATGCCGGGGAGCTGTTTTTT
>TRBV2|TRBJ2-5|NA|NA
CASSPGQTQETQYF
TGTGCCAGCAGCCCGGGACAAACCCAAGAGACCCAGTACTTC
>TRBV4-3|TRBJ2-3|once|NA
CASSQGFGTPAGTDTQYF
TGCGCCAGCAGCCAAGGATTTGGGACCCCCGCGGGGACAGATACGCAGTATTTT
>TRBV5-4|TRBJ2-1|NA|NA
CASSRGASGEQFF
TGTGCCAGCAGCCGGGGGGCTAGCGGTGAGCAGTTCTTC
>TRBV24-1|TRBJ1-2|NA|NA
CATSDGSGSNYGYTF
TGTGCCACCAGTGATGGCTCAGGGTCTAACTATGGCTACACCTTC
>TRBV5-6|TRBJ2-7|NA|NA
CASSARGGEQYF
TGTGCCAGCAGCGCCCGGGGAGGAGAGCAGTACTTC
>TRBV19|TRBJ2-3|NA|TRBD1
CASKRQGSTDTQYF
TGTGCCAGTAAACGACAGGGTAGCACAGATACGCAGTATTTT
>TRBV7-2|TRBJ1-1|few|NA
CASSPWEYGEAFF
TGTGCCAGCAGCCCATGGGAGTACGGTGAAGCTTTCTTT
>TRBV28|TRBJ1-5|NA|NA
CASSFIRSNQPQHF
TGTGCCAGCAGTTTCATTCGGAGCAATCAGCCCCAGCATTTT
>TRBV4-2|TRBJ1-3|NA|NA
CASSQARGFGNTIYF
TGTGCCAGCAGCCAAGCGCGAGGGTTCGGAAACACCATATATTTT
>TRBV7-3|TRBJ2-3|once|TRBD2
CASSPHLAGESDTQYF
TGTGCCAGCAGCCCTCATCTAGCGGGAGAATCTGATACGCAGTATTTT
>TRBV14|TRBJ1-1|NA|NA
CASSQIAVMNTEAFF
TGTGCCAGCAGCCAAATTGCAGTCATGAACACTGAAGCTTTCTTT
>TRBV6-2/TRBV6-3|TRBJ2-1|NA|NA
CASSYLLGSTSNEQFF
TGTGCCAGCAGTTACCTTCTCGGGAGTACTTCCAATGAGCAGTTCTTC
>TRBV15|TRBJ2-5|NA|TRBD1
CATGAEQGALETQYF
TGTGCCACCGGGGCCGAACAGGGGGCGCTGGAGACCCAGTACTTC
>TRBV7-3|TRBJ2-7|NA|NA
CASSLRGTVFSEQYF
TGTGCCAGCAGCTTACGCGGGACCGTTTTCTCCGAGCAGTACTTC
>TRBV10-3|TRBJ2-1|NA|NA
CAISDRQEQFF
TGTGCCATCAGTGACCGACAGGAGCAGTTCTTC
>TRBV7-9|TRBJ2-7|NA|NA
CASSLQGAPSLEQYF
TGTGCCAGCAGCTTACAGGGTGCCCCCTCGCTGGAGCAGTACTTC
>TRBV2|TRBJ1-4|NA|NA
CATYRDLSEKLFF
TGTGCCACTTACAGGGATTTAAGCGAAAAACTGTTTTTT
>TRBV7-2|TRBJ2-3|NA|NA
CASSSGGLASTDTQYF
TGTGCCAGCAGCTCGGGTGGGCTAGCGAGCACAGATACGCAGTATTTT
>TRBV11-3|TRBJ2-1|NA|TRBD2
CASSLSGYNEQFF
TGTGCCAGCAGCCTTAGCGGGTACAATGAGCAGTTCTTC
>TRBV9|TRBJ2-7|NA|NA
CASSARGGEQYF
TGTGCCAGCAGCGCGCGCGGAGGCGAGCAGTACTTC
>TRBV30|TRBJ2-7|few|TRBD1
CAWSRDSSYEQYF
TGTGCCTGGAGTAGGGACAGCTCCTACGAGCAGTACTTC
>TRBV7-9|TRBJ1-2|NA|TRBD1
CASSHRGGYGYTF
TGTGCCAGCAGTCACAGGGGTGGCTATGGCTACACCTTC